The clone carrying this TCR beta chain was detected many times. The source of the sample is a study of CD8 T cells in ankylosing spondylitis. With V trimmed by 2 bases and J by 7 bases, 8 bases remained unmatched. CDR3 length: 15 residues. Germline CDR1 reads SGDLS; CDR2 reads YYNGEE. A single record per CDR3 protein comes from TCRdb applying MiXCR to the 5' RACE reads. The sample holds roughly 120,000 distinct CDR3 sequences; roughly an eighth are singletons and the top ten take about 3%. Sequencing was performed on blood, either unsorted or a sorted T cell fraction (not recorded which). The source is a female donor with ankylosing spondylitis or in good health (not recorded which). V and J are TRBV9 and TRBJ2-3; TRBD2 matches at 9 bases. The CDR3 loop is CASSVGGGAENTQYF. DNA for the CDR3: TGTGCCAGCAGCGTTGGCGGGGGGGCGGAGAATACGCAGTATTTT.